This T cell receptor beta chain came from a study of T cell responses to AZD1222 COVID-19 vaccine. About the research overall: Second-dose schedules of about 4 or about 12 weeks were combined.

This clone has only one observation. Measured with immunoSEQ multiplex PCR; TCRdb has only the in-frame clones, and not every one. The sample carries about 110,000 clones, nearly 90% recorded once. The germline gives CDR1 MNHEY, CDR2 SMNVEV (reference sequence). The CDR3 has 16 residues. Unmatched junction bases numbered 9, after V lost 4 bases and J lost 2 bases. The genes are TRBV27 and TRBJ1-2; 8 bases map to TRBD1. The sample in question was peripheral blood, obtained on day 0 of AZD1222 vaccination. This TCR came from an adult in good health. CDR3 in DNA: TGTGCCAGCAGTTCCCTGGGGTCAGGGGGCAACTATGGCTACACCTTC. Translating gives CASSSLGSGGNYGYTF.